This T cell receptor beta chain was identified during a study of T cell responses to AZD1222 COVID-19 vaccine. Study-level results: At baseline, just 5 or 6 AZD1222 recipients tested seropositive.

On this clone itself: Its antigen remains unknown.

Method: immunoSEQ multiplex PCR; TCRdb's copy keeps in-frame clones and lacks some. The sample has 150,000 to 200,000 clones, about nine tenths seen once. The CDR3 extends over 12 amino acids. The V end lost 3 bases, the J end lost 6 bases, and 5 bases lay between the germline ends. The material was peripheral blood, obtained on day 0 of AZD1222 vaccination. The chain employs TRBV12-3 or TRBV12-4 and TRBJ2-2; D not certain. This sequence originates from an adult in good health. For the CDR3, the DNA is TGTGCCAGCAGTTTGTCCCCCGGGGAGCTGTTTTTT. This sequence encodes CASSLSPGELFF.